This T cell receptor beta chain was observed in a study of shared clonotypes between healthy human individuals. Study information: With ages of 18 to 49, the donors were two women and a few men. Plates per donor: three CD4 naive, three CD4 memory, two CD8 naive, one CD8 memory.

Germline lookup yields CDR1 SGHVS and CDR2 FQNEAQ. V dropped 4 bases and J dropped 2; count of bases not matched to a gene: 13. CDR3 length: 19 amino acids. Researchers ran the assay at a deep level. Data came from immunoSEQ multiplex PCR; TCRdb stores just in-frame clones and leaves some out. The profile shows about 2,200,000 clones, about 93% of them singletons. CD45RO negativity and positive selection for CCR7 defined naive CD8 cells, a population that excluded terminally differentiated effector memory CD45RA+ cells. All donors were healthy HIV-negative adults lacking recent acute infections or vaccinations.

Specimen: naive CD8+ T cells from PBMCs. The chain is built from TRBV7-8 and TRBJ2-2; TRBD2 agrees at 10 bases. The clonotype comes from a man between 18 and 35 years old in good health. Some clones in this sample may be carry-over from other donors' samples. This chain's CDR3 is CASSSRLASGRPNTGELFF. DNA of the CDR3: TGTGCCAGCAGCTCACGTTTGGCTAGCGGGAGACCTAACACCGGGGAGCTGTTTTTT.